Below, 15 T cell receptor beta chains from the same sample are listed, as sequenced in a study of T cells in Graves' hyperthyroidism and ophthalmopathy. TCR beta CDR3 regions were amplified from RNA. HTBI primers were the set used in a first-round RT-PCR of the TCR CDR3. TCRdb re-called the multiplex PCR reads with MiXCR, one entry per CDR3 protein. Of about 300,000 distinct CDR3 sequences listed, roughly 17% are singletons. Sequencing was done on a sample of blood. The source of these receptors is a young man with Graves' hyperthyroidism.

The CDR3 bases are TGTGCCAGTAGCGGGGGGGACCAATCCTACAATGAGCAGTTCTTC. Translating gives CASSGGDQSYNEQFF. V and J are TRBV19 and TRBJ2-1, with 8 bases matching TRBD2. Germline assignment: CDR1 LNHDA and CDR2 SQIVND (reference sequence). The CDR3 consists of 15 residues. The ends lost 6 bases at V and 1 base at J; junction bases unmatched: 5.

J is TRBJ1-6 and V is TRBV30; no definite D call. This CDR3 comprises 15 residues. Germline CDR1 reads GTSNPN; CDR2 reads SVGIG (reference sequence). V lost 0 bases and J lost 9, with 15 bases in between. The DNA for the CDR3 is TGTGCCTGGAGTGTATTCGAGTCCGGATCTTCACCCCTCCACTTT. Encoded protein: CAWSVFESGSSPLHF. The full variable domain, with the rest looked up from reference TRBV30 and TRBJ1-6, is SQTIHQWPATLVQPVGSPLSLECTVEGTSNPNLYWYRQAAGRGLQLLFYSVGIGQISSEVPQNLSASRPQDRQFILSSKKLLLSDSGFYLCAWSVFESGSSPLHFGNGTRLTVT.

The chain recombines TRBV19 with TRBJ2-2; the match to TRBD1 covers 8 bases. V gave up 6 bases and J gave up 0 bases; unmatched junction bases: 3. The CDR3 loop spans 15 amino acids. CDR1 and CDR2 from the germline V gene are LNHDA and SQIVND (reference sequence). As DNA, the CDR3 is TGTGCCAGTAGGGGACAGGATCCGAACACCGGGGAGCTGTTTTTT. Amino acids: CASRGQDPNTGELFF.

In this sample, this clonotype turned up many times. The chain carries TRBV29-1 and TRBJ1-1; D perhaps matches TRBD1 (6 bases). The CDR3 covers 12 residues. Deletions cut 5 bases from V and 11 bases from J, with 18 bases between. Germline CDR1 and CDR2: SQVTM and ANQGSEA. The CDR3 coding sequence is TGCAGCGTTACAACAGGGTCCCAGGTTGCTTTCTTT. Protein: CSVTTGSQVAFF.

The chain employs TRBV29-1 and TRBJ2-3; D unclear. CDR1 is SQVTM, CDR2 ANQGSEA, per germline. V lost 3 bases and J 0 bases, leaving 7 bases between the germline ends. This CDR3 contains 13 residues. DNA for the CDR3: TGCAGCGTTGAGCGCCCTAGCACAGATACGCAGTATTTT. Its translation: CSVERPSTDTQYF.

This clonotype was seen many times. This chain links TRBV2 with TRBJ2-1; tentative D call: TRBD1 (6 bases). CDR3 size: 12 residues. The germline V and J ends were trimmed by 3 bases and 6 bases, with 6 bases remaining between them. CDR1 and CDR2 from the germline V gene are SNHLY and FYNNEI. Here the CDR3 DNA reads TGTGCCAGCAGTGACAGGGGCAATGAGCAGTTCTTC. Its translation is CASSDRGNEQFF.

In this sample, this clonotype turned up many times. The rearrangement joins TRBV7-9 to TRBJ1-2; D possibly corresponds to TRBD1 (5 bases). The CDR3 length is 14 residues. Trimming stripped 3 bases from V and 4 bases from J, with 12 bases between. Germline CDR1 SEHNR, CDR2 FQNEAQ (reference sequence). CDR3 sequence: CASSFPRAFYGYTF. The CDR3 nucleotides are TGTGCCAGCAGCTTCCCCAGGGCTTTCTATGGCTACACCTTC.

This clonotype occurred many times. The CDR3 DNA is TGCGCCAGCAGCTCGGGACTAGCGGGTGGAGTGGAGCAGTTCTTC. It yields the protein CASSSGLAGGVEQFF. The gene calls are TRBV5-1 and TRBJ2-1, with 12 bases fitting TRBD2. V shed 3 bases, J shed 10 bases, and the junction held 8 bases outside the gene matches. Germline loops: CDR1 SGHRS, CDR2 YFSETQ. The CDR3 has 15 residues.

This chain links TRBV15 with TRBJ2-7; D is uncertain. The V end lost 1 base, the J end lost 4 bases, and 14 bases lay between the germline ends. Germline CDR1 LNHNV, CDR2 YYDKDF (reference sequence). This CDR3 is 15 amino acids long. CDR3 region: CATSRVFGGGYEQYF. CDR3 DNA sequence: TGTGCCACCAGCAGAGTGTTCGGCGGTGGGTACGAGCAGTACTTC.

This sequence joins TRBV29-1 and TRBJ1-2; 7 nucleotides agree with TRBD1. The V gene end was trimmed by 1 base and the J gene end by 2 bases; junction bases not matched to a gene: 13. The V gene's germline CDR1 is SQVTM and CDR2 ANQGSEA. This CDR3 has 17 residues. CDR3 in DNA: TGCAGCGTTGAAGGTACCGGGACAGAATTTTCCAACTATGGCTACACCTTC. Amino acid sequence: CSVEGTGTEFSNYGYTF. Looking up the rest from reference TRBV29-1 and TRBJ1-2 gives the full variable domain: SAVISQKPSRDICQRGTSLTIQCQVDSQVTMMFWYRQQPGQSLTLIATANQGSEATYESGFVIDKFPISRPNLTFSTLTVSNMSPEDSSIYLCSVEGTGTEFSNYGYTFGSGTRLTVV.

This clonotype was counted ten times or more. The chain is built from TRBV28 and TRBJ2-7; 9 bases align to TRBD2. From germline, CDR1 is MDHEN and CDR2 SYDVKM. CDR3 size: 16 residues. J was trimmed by 2 bases and V by 2 bases; bases with no gene match: 7. CDR3: CASSLGELAGTYEQYF. CDR3 DNA: TGTGCCAGCAGTTTAGGCGAACTAGCGGGCACCTACGAGCAGTACTTC.

This clonotype was found a few times. V is TRBV4-1 and J is TRBJ1-1, with D uncertain. The CDR3 contains 13 residues. Deletions cut 4 bases from V and 1 base from J, with 7 bases between. Germline V lookup: CDR1 MGHRA, CDR2 YSYEKL. The CDR3 DNA sequence: TGCGCCAGCAGCCCCCCGGAGAACACTGAAGCTTTCTTT. Translating gives CASSPPENTEAFF.

Many counts were recorded for this clonotype. The chain couples TRBV7-3 to TRBJ2-5; perhaps TRBD1 as D (5 bases). Trimming took 5 bases from V and 1 from J, leaving 20 bases between them. Germline CDR1 SGHTA, CDR2 FQGTGA. The CDR3 sequence is 17 residues long. CDR3 DNA: TGTGCCAGCAGCCCCCGCCCAGCAGGGCCCTTCCAAGAGACCCAGTACTTC. Protein sequence: CASSPRPAGPFQETQYF.

This clonotype has only a few counts. The rearrangement joins TRBV10-3 to TRBJ1-1; maybe TRBD1 (5 bases). The CDR3 runs 16 residues. V was shortened by 4 bases and J by 0 bases, with 15 bases between the two germline ends. The germline CDR1 and CDR2 sequences are ENHRY and SYGVKD. The CDR3, as DNA: TGTGCCATCAGTGTATTGCCAGGGAATATGAACACTGAAGCTTTCTTT. Translating it yields CAISVLPGNMNTEAFF.

There are many counts of this clonotype. The V gene is TRBV3-1, the J gene TRBJ2-2; the match to TRBD2 covers 7 bases. Trimming cost V 3 bases and J 6 bases; bases outside gene matches: 4. Germline V CDR1 and CDR2: LGHDT, YNNKEL (reference sequence). The CDR3 length is 14 residues. This CDR3 reads CASSQFTSAGELFF. CDR3 nucleotides: TGTGCCAGCAGCCAGTTCACTAGCGCCGGGGAGCTGTTTTTT.